This T cell receptor (beta chain) originates from a study of blood T cells in healthy people across ages. Per germline, CDR1 MNHEY and CDR2 SVGEGT. The CDR3 is made up of 14 amino acids. The V end was cut by 2 bases, the J end by 3 bases, with 11 bases between. This clonotype has just a few counts. A sample-barcoded 5' primer and a J-beta primer mix were used in a second PCR of about 7 to 12 cycles. One entry per CDR3 protein, called by TCRdb with MiXCR from the 5' RACE reads. The sample consists of about 1.1 million distinct CDR3 sequences, roughly two fifths of them appearing once. The chain recombines TRBV6-2 or TRBV6-3 with TRBJ2-7; D not certain. Sequenced: blood. The TCR comes from a young man in good health. The CDR3: CASSYKSDLYEQYF. As DNA, the CDR3 is TGTGCCAGCAGTTACAAGAGTGATCTCTACGAGCAGTACTTC.